This T cell receptor beta chain was captured in a study of shared clonotypes between healthy human individuals. Only in-frame clones appear in the TCRdb table, and some are missing; sequencing was by immunoSEQ multiplex PCR. The repertoire holds 2 million to 3 million clones, with approximately 93% as singletons. CDR1 and CDR2 from the germline V gene are LNHDA and SQIVND (reference sequence). The CDR3 consists of 15 residues. V lost 3 bases, J lost 7 bases, and 16 bases lay in between. The sequencing sample was made of naive CD4+ T cells from PBMCs. Noted subset: CD45RA+ positively selected. The chain couples TRBV19 to TRBJ2-1, with D unclear. This TCR was recovered from a man aged 18 to 30 in good health. Some clones in this sample may be carry-over from other donors' samples. The CDR3 sequence is CASSIYSLGSNEQFF. The CDR3, as DNA: TGTGCCAGTAGTATTTACTCTCTGGGGTCTAATGAGCAGTTCTTC.